Here is one T cell receptor (beta chain) with its context. Data came from immunoSEQ multiplex PCR; TCRdb stores just in-frame clones and leaves some out. The table records roughly 11,000 clones, less than 80% of them present only once. The CDR3 spans 17 residues. Germline CDR1 and CDR2: SGHVS and FNYEAQ. J gave up 5 bases and V 5 bases, and 11 bases lay outside the gene matches. Magnetic beads with positive selection isolated CD4+ and CD8+ fractions, whose purity was verified by flow cytometry. These data belong to a study of somatic mutations in cytotoxic T cells in rheumatoid arthritis. The TCR sequence derives from a man in his 70s in good health. The sample taken for sequencing was CD8+ T cells sorted from blood. The chain couples TRBV7-6 to TRBJ2-2, with 10 nucleotides matching TRBD1. In DNA form, the CDR3 reads TGTGCCAGCAGCCCCTCGGGACAGGGGAGTCGAACCGGGGAGCTGTTTTTT. The encoded protein is CASSPSGQGSRTGELFF.